This entry lists 10 T cell receptor beta chains sequenced from one sample in a study of regulatory T cells in long-lasting Graves disease. iRepertoire HTBI primers and Arm-PCR of CDR3 regions built TCR beta libraries. TCRdb ran MiXCR on the multiplex PCR reads and lists one entry per CDR3 protein. The data contain around 250,000 distinct CDR3 sequences, around 18% of them seen just once; the ten biggest clones take up about 15%. Noted time point: newly diagnosed GD, antithyroid drugs for less than 3 months. Generation of the TCR library employed RNA extracted from PBMCs. These data also featured in a second study, about T cells in Graves' hyperthyroidism and ophthalmopathy.

Sample: peripheral blood mononuclear cells (PBMCs), taken at new diagnosis, from a patient treated with antithyroid drugs. Receptors originate from a woman aged 30 to 39 with Graves disease.

V is TRBV20-1 and J is TRBJ2-5; the D gene is possibly TRBD2 (7 bases). This CDR3 has 14 residues. The V end was cut by 0 bases, the J end by 5 bases, with 13 bases between. Germline V gives CDR1 DFQATT, CDR2 SNEGSKA (reference sequence). The CDR3 sequence is CSAREGGGEETQYF. The CDR3 DNA sequence: TGCAGTGCTAGAGAGGGAGGGGGGGAGGAGACCCAGTACTTC.

This clonotype was observed a handful of times. V usage is TRBV4-2 and J usage is TRBJ2-7; the match to TRBD1 covers 9 bases. The CDR3 runs to 16 residues. Germline V CDR1 and CDR2: LGHNA, YNFKEQ. The trim removed 0 bases at V and 3 bases at J, leaving 6 bases unmatched. CDR3 bases: TGTGCCAGCAGCCAAGAACTAGACAGGGGGATCTACGAGCAGTACTTC. Translating gives CASSQELDRGIYEQYF.

This clonotype has just a few counts. V gene TRBV7-2 combines with J gene TRBJ1-5; D gene ambiguous. Germline V gene lookup returns CDR1 SGHTA and CDR2 FQGNSA. Trimming shortened V by 7 bases and J by 1 base, and 14 bases separated the two germline ends. This CDR3 comprises 15 residues. The CDR3 sequence: CASTRKHGSNQPQHF. In nucleotides, the CDR3 is TGTGCCAGCACCCGGAAGCATGGGAGCAATCAGCCCCAGCATTTT.

As regards this clonotype: A read error may explain this, as a much larger clone is one base away. The conserved closing phenylalanine or tryptophan is absent in this CDR3, likely reflecting a read error. The chain employs TRBV19 and TRBJ1-3; D uncertain. The CDR3 extends over 13 amino acids. CDR1 is LNHDA, CDR2 SQIVND, per germline (reference sequence). The V gene lost 9 bases and the J gene lost 2 bases, with 11 bases spanning the gap. The CDR3 loop is CASSGKAGNTIYS. The CDR3, as DNA: TGTGCCAGCTCGGGGAAAGCTGGAAACACCATATATTCT.

A few counts support this clonotype. V and J are TRBV10-3 and TRBJ1-1; D uncertain. Germline-derived CDR1 and CDR2 are ENHRY and SYGVKD. This CDR3 region has 13 residues. Trimming pared 4 bases from V and 6 bases from J, leaving 12 bases between. The CDR3 is CAISGPTAAEAFF. CDR3 nucleotide sequence: TGTGCCATCAGTGGTCCTACGGCGGCTGAAGCTTTCTTT.

Only a few counts were recorded for this clonotype. A junction boundary mismatches the germline segment, possibly from a read error. The chain carries TRBV5-1 and TRBJ2-7; 8 bases line up with TRBD2. Per germline, CDR1 SGHRS and CDR2 YFSETQ. The CDR3 totals 14 residues. CDR3 amino acids: CASSQGGGSYEQYF. The CDR3 DNA is TGTGCCAGCAGCCAAGGCGGGGGGTCCTACGAGCAGTACTTC. Complete variable domain (other parts from reference TRBV5-1 and TRBJ2-7): KAGVTQTPRYLIKTRGQQVTLSCSPISGHRSVSWYQQTPGQGLQFLFEYFSETQRNKGNFPGRFSGRQFSNSRSEMNVSTLELGDSALYLCASSQGGGSYEQYFGPGTRLTVT.

Ten or more counts support this clonotype. The V gene is TRBV20-1, the J gene TRBJ1-1; D is undetermined. V lost 6 bases to trimming and J lost 0 bases, with 11 bases between them. Per the germline V gene, CDR1 is DFQATT and CDR2 is SNEGSKA (reference sequence). CDR3 length: 13 residues. CDR3 protein: CSAPLVMNTEAFF. The CDR3 DNA reads TGCAGTGCACCCCTCGTTATGAACACTGAAGCTTTCTTT.

The gene calls are TRBV19 and TRBJ1-5, with 7 bases matching TRBD1. The germline V gene has CDR1 LNHDA and CDR2 SQIVND (reference sequence). The CDR3 is 16 amino acids. The junction had 8 bases not matched to a gene; V was cut back by 2 bases and J by 4 bases. DNA for the CDR3: TGTGCCAGTAGTATAAAAAAAGGGGGCCCGAATCAGCCCCAGCATTTT. Its translation: CASSIKKGGPNQPQHF.

This clonotype was seen repeatedly, ten times or more. The rearrangement joins TRBV20-1 to TRBJ2-1, with 8 bases that match TRBD1. Losses at the gene ends were 3 bases for V and 3 bases for J; bases not matched to a gene: 4. The CDR3 consists of 14 residues. CDR1 and CDR2 (germline): DFQATT, SNEGSKA (reference sequence). Here the CDR3 reads CSARDTGGYNEQFF. CDR3 sequence (DNA): TGCAGTGCTAGGGACACAGGGGGCTACAATGAGCAGTTCTTC.

This clonotype came up a few times. J is TRBJ2-6 and V is TRBV6-1; D not certain. V was pared by 5 bases and J by 2 bases, with 10 bases between. Germline lookup yields CDR1 MNHNS and CDR2 SASEGT. This CDR3 spans 15 amino acids. CDR3 sequence reads: CASSHPRAGANVLTF. CDR3 in DNA: TGTGCCAGCAGTCATCCTCGGGCTGGGGCCAACGTCCTGACTTTC.